Each of the 17 T cell receptor beta chains below was sequenced from the same sample in a study of CD8 T cells in ankylosing spondylitis. Overall study results and limits: A TCR beta motif made of under 10 highly homologous variants seemed typical of ankylosing spondylitis blood.

A single record per CDR3 protein comes from TCRdb applying MiXCR to the 5' RACE reads. Of hundreds of thousands of distinct CDR3 sequences listed, approximately 12% are singletons. These receptors' antigens are unknown. The sequenced material came from blood, either unsorted or a sorted T cell fraction (not recorded which). The receptor source for this set is a male donor with ankylosing spondylitis.

The rearrangement uses TRBV11-3 and TRBJ2-7; 7 nucleotides line up with TRBD2. Trimming took 5 bases from V and 2 from J; bases not matched to a gene: 3. The CDR3 spans 13 residues. Germline CDR1 SGHNT, CDR2 YENEEA. The chain's CDR3 is CASSASGTYEQYF. In DNA, the CDR3 is TGTGCCAGCAGCGCCAGCGGGACCTACGAGCAGTACTTC.

This clonotype was seen more than once but under ten times. The gene calls are TRBV11-1 and TRBJ2-7; D perhaps matches TRBD2 (6 bases). V was pared by 4 bases and J by 6 bases, with 28 bases between. The CDR3 length is 18 residues. Looked up from germline, CDR1 is SGHAT and CDR2 is FQDESV (reference sequence). The CDR3 is CASSYSTLQLAAQAEQYF. CDR3 DNA: TGTGCCAGCAGCTACTCTACACTCCAACTAGCCGCGCAAGCCGAGCAGTACTTC. The full variable domain, completed using reference TRBV11-1 and TRBJ2-7, is EAEVAQSPRYKITEKSQAVAFWCDPISGHATLYWYRQILGQGPELLVQFQDESVVDDSQLPKDRFSAERLKGVDSTLKIQPAELGDSAMYLCASSYSTLQLAAQAEQYFGPGTRLTVT.

This clonotype appeared many times. The chain employs TRBV29-1 and TRBJ2-5, with a tentative D call TRBD2 (6 bases). The CDR3 runs to 14 residues. With 4 bases removed from V and 3 bases from J, the gap between germline ends came to 15 bases. Germline lookup yields CDR1 SQVTM and CDR2 ANQGSEA. The CDR3 region is CSVVGGTSKETQYF. The DNA for the CDR3 is TGCAGCGTTGTAGGCGGGACGTCAAAAGAGACCCAGTACTTC.

This clonotype has more than one count but fewer than ten. The chain combines TRBV10-3 with TRBJ1-1; 9 bases fit TRBD1. The ends lost 3 bases at V and 4 bases at J; junction bases unmatched: 6. This CDR3 has 15 residues. CDR1 is ENHRY, CDR2 SYGVKD, per germline. CDR3 sequence: CAISEQGAESTEAFF. CDR3 sequence (DNA): TGTGCCATCAGTGAACAGGGGGCTGAGTCCACTGAAGCTTTCTTT.

This clonotype came up many times. This sequence joins TRBV20-1 and TRBJ2-1; D is undetermined. There are 11 residues in the CDR3. CDR1 and CDR2 from the germline V gene are DFQATT and SNEGSKA (reference sequence). V lost 2 bases, J lost 3 bases, and 2 bases lay in between. The CDR3 nucleotides read TGCAGTGCTAGATACTACAATGAGCAGTTCTTC. Its protein product is CSARYYNEQFF.

This clonotype turned up a few times. The chain is built from TRBV20-1 and TRBJ2-1; D might be TRBD2 (7 bases). V was pared by 6 bases and J by 1 base, with 16 bases between. This CDR3 spans 15 amino acids. CDR1 and CDR2 (germline): DFQATT, SNEGSKA (reference sequence). CDR3 amino acids: CSARGALLSYNEQFF. CDR3 nucleotides: TGCAGTGCCCGGGGGGCCCTTTTATCCTACAATGAGCAGTTCTTC.

In DNA, the CDR3 is TGCGCCAGCAGCAAGATGGCGGGGGGAGAGACCCAGTACTTC. Translation gives CASSKMAGGETQYF. The chain uses TRBV5-1 and TRBJ2-5; TRBD2 agrees at 8 bases. The CDR3 is made up of 14 amino acids. The germline CDR1 and CDR2 sequences are SGHRS and YFSETQ. V was pared by 4 bases and J by 4 bases, with 6 bases of the junction left unmatched.

This clonotype was observed a few times. The chain employs TRBV5-5 and TRBJ1-6; tentatively, D is TRBD1 (5 bases). The CDR3 length is 14 residues. The germline V and J ends were trimmed by 1 base and 8 bases, with 10 bases remaining between them. Germline loops: CDR1 SGHKS, CDR2 YYEKEE (reference sequence). This CDR3 reads CASSLSPGHSPLHF. DNA of the CDR3: TGTGCCAGCAGCTTGTCCCCGGGACATTCACCCCTCCACTTT. The full variable domain, in which reference TRBV5-5 and TRBJ1-6 provide the parts outside the CDR3, is DAGVTQSPTHLIKTRGQQVTLRCSPISGHKSVSWYQQVLGQGPQFIFQYYEKEERGRGNFPDRFSARQFPNYSSELNVNALLLGDSALYLCASSLSPGHSPLHFGNGTRLTVT.

This clonotype was seen repeatedly, ten times or more. This chain links TRBV29-1 with TRBJ2-1; D gene ambiguous. Germline V gives CDR1 SQVTM, CDR2 ANQGSEA. The CDR3 totals 10 residues. V was clipped by 7 bases and J by 4 bases, with 5 bases between them. In DNA form, the CDR3 reads TGCAGCGGCGAATACAATGAGCAGTTCTTC. Its protein is CSGEYNEQFF.

This clonotype was counted only a few times. The chain couples TRBV7-8 to TRBJ1-5, with TRBD1 matching 8 bases. Germline assignment: CDR1 SGHVS and CDR2 FQNEAQ. There are 16 residues in the CDR3. J lost 2 bases, V lost 5 bases, and 8 bases had no gene match. The CDR3 DNA follows: TGTGCCAGCAGCATTCGGACAGGGCTGGGCAATCAGCCCCAGCATTTT. Residues: CASSIRTGLGNQPQHF.

This chain uses TRBV11-2 with TRBJ1-6; 7 bases line up with TRBD1. After removal of 2 bases from V and 3 bases from J, the junction contained 10 bases not matched to a gene. Germline V lookup: CDR1 SGHAT, CDR2 FQNNGV. The CDR3 has 18 residues. The CDR3 DNA reads as TGTGCCAGCAGCTTACGGTCAGGGGACAGTAACTATAATTCACCCCTCCACTTT. It is translated as CASSLRSGDSNYNSPLHF.

This clonotype was seen more than once but under ten times. The V gene is TRBV29-1, the J gene TRBJ1-4; tentatively, D is TRBD1 (6 bases). Germline loops: CDR1 SQVTM, CDR2 ANQGSEA. Trimming removed 7 bases from V and 9 bases from J, with 15 bases in between. The CDR3 runs 12 residues. The CDR3 DNA reads TGCAGCGCTTCGGGACGGGGGCAAAAACTGTTTTTT. Residues: CSASGRGQKLFF.

This clonotype was picked up many times. The genes are TRBV12-3 or TRBV12-4 and TRBJ1-2; no reliable D call. Trimming removed 2 bases at V and 8 bases at J, with 18 bases between. This CDR3 is built from 15 residues. In DNA form, the CDR3 reads TGTGCCAGCAGTTTACTCCCGGCCACGCAGTCGGGCTACACCTTC. The encoded protein is CASSLLPATQSGYTF.

This clonotype was seen a handful of times. The chain uses TRBV6-2 or TRBV6-3 and TRBJ2-2, with 9 bases that match TRBD2. The V gene end was trimmed by 7 bases and the J gene end by 5 bases; junction bases not matched to a gene: 5. Germline values: CDR1 MNHEY, CDR2 SVGEGT. The CDR3 length is 14 residues. CDR3 in DNA: TGTGCCAGCACTGGACTAGCGAGAACCGGGGAGCTGTTTTTT. It is translated as CASTGLARTGELFF.

The table lists this clonotype with many counts. The chain carries TRBV5-1 and TRBJ1-5; the D gene is possibly TRBD1 (5 bases). Trimming pared 2 bases from V and 2 bases from J, leaving 11 bases between. Germline V gives CDR1 SGHRS, CDR2 YFSETQ. The CDR3 contains 15 residues. CDR3 residues: CASSFSGQGNQPQHF. The DNA of the CDR3 is TGCGCCAGCAGCTTCTCAGGGCAGGGCAATCAGCCCCAGCATTTT.

This clonotype was observed a handful of times. The CDR3 is CASRGSTYFYGYTF. Written as DNA, the CDR3 is TGTGCCAGCAGGGGGTCGACTTATTTCTATGGCTACACCTTC. The V and J genes are TRBV7-2 and TRBJ1-2; no definite D call. V was trimmed by 6 bases and J by 4 bases, leaving 15 bases between them. From germline, CDR1 is SGHTA and CDR2 FQGNSA. This CDR3 comprises 14 residues. Supplemented by reference TRBV7-2 and TRBJ1-2, the full variable domain reads GAGVSQSPSNKVTEKGKDVELRCDPISGHTALYWYRQSLGQGLEFLIYFQGNSAPDKSGLPSDRFSAERTGGSVSTLTIQRTQQEDSAVYLCASRGSTYFYGYTFGSGTRLTVV.

This clonotype appeared a few times. V is TRBV9 and J is TRBJ2-2; D is perhaps TRBD1 or TRBD2 (5 bases each). V shed 0 bases and J shed 0 bases, with 9 bases lying between them. In germline, CDR1 is SGDLS, CDR2 YYNGEE. This CDR3 spans 16 amino acids. The CDR3 loop is CASSVDPGPNTGELFF. CDR3 nucleotide sequence: TGTGCCAGCAGCGTAGATCCGGGACCGAACACCGGGGAGCTGTTTTTT.